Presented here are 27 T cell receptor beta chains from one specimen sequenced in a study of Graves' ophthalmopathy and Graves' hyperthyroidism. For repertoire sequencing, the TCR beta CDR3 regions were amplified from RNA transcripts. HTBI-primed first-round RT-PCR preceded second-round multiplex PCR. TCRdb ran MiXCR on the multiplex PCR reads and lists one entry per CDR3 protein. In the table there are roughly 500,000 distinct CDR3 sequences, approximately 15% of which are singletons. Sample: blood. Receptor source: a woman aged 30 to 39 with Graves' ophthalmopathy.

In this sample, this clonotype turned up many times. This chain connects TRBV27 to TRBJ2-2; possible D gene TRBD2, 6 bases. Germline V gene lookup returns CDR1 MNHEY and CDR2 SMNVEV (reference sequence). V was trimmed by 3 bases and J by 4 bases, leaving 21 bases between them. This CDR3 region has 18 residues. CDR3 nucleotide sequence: TGTGCCAGCAGTTTTGGGGGATGCGGGGCTTGTCGCACCGGGGAGCTGTTTTTT. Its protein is CASSFGGCGACRTGELFF.

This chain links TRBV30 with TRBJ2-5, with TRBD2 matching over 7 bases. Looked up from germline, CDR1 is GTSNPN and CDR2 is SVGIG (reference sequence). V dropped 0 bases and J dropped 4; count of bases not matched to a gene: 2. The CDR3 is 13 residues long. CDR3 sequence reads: CAWSVPGGETQYF. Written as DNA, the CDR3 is TGTGCCTGGAGTGTACCGGGAGGAGAGACCCAGTACTTC.

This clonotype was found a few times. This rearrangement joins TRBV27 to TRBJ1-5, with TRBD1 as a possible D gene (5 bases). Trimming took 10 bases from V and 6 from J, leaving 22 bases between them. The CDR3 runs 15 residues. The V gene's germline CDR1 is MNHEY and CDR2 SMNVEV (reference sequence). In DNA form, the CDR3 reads TGTGCCAACCGCGCAAACCAGGGAATAGCTCAGCCCCAGCATTTT. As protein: CANRANQGIAQPQHF.

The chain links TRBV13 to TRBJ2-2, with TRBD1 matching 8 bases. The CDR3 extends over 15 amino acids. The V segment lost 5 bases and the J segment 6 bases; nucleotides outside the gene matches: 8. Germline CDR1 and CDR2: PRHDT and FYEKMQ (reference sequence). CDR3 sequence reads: CASSHGTGSSGELFF. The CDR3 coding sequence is TGTGCCAGCAGCCATGGGACAGGTAGTTCCGGGGAGCTGTTTTTT.

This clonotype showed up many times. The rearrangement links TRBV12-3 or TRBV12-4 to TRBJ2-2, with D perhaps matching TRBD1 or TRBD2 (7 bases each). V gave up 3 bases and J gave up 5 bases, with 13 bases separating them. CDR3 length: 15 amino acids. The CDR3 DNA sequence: TGTGCCAGCAGTTTCAGACAGGGAGGGACCGGGGAGCTGTTTTTT. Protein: CASSFRQGGTGELFF.

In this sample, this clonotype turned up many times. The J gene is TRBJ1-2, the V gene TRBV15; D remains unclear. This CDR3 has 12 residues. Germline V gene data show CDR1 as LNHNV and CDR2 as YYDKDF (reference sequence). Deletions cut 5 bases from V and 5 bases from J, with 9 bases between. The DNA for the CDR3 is TGTGCCACCAGCCCGCTTGGGTATGGCTACACCTTC. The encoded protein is CATSPLGYGYTF. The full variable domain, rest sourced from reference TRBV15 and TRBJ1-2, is DAMVIQNPRYQVTQFGKPVTLSCSQTLNHNVMYWYQQKSSQAPKLLFHYYDKDFNNEADTPDNFQSRRPNTSFCFLDIRSPGLGDTAMYLCATSPLGYGYTFGSGTRLTVV.

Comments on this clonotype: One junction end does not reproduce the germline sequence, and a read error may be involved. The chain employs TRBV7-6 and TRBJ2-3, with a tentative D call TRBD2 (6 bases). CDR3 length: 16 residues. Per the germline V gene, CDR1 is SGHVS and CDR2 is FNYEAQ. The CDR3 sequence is CASSLALGGGADAQYF. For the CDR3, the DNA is TGTGCCAGCAGCTTAGCGCTTGGGGGAGGCGCAGATGCGCAGTATTTT.

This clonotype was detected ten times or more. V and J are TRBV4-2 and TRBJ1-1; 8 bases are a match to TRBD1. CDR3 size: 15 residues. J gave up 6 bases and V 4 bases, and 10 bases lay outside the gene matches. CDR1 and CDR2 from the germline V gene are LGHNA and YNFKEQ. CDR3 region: CASSRHRGASAEAFF. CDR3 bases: TGTGCCAGCAGCCGCCACAGGGGGGCCAGTGCTGAAGCTTTCTTT.

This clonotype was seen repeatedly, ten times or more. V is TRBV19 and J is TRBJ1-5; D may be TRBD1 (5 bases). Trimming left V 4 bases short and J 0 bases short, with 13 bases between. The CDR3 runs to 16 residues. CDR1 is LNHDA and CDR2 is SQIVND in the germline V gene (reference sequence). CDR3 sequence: CASSRTTDYSNQPQHF. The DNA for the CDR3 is TGTGCCAGTAGTAGAACGACAGATTATAGCAATCAGCCCCAGCATTTT.

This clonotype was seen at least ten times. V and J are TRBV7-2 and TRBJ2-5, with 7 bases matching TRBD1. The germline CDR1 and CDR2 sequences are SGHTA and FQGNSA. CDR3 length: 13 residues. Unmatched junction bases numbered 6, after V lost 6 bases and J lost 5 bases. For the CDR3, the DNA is TGTGCCAGCAGTCCCGGGACAGTTGAGACCCAGTACTTC. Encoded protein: CASSPGTVETQYF.

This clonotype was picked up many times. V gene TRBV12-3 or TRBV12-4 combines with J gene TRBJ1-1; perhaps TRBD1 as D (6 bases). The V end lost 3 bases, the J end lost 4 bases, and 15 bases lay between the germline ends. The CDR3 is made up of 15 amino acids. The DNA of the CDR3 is TGTGCCAGCAGTTTGGATACAGGGAAGGTCACTGAAGCTTTCTTT. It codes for CASSLDTGKVTEAFF.

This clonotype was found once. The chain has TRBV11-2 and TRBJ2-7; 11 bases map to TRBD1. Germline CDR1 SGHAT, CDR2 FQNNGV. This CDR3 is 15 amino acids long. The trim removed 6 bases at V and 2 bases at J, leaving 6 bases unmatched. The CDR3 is CASSFGQGAAYEQYF. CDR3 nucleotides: TGTGCCAGCAGTTTTGGACAGGGGGCGGCCTACGAGCAGTACTTC.

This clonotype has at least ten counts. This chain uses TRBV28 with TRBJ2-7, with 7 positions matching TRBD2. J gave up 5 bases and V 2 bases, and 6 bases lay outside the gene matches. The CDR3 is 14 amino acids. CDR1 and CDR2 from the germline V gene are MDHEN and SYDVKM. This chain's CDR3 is CASSLRERGDEQYF. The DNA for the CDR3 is TGTGCCAGCAGTTTAAGGGAACGGGGGGACGAGCAGTACTTC. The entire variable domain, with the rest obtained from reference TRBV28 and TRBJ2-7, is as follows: DVKVTQSSRYLVKRTGEKVFLECVQDMDHENMFWYRQDPGLGLRLIYFSYDVKMKEKGDIPEGYSVSREKKERFSLILESASTNQTSMYLCASSLRERGDEQYFGPGTRLTVT.

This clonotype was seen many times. The CDR3 DNA follows: TGTGCCAGCAGCCCCATGAGGGGGGTGAGCACCGGGGAGCTGTTTTTT. Its protein product is CASSPMRGVSTGELFF. J is TRBJ2-2 and V is TRBV28; either TRBD1 or TRBD2 may fit D (6 bases each). CDR1 is MDHEN, CDR2 SYDVKM, per germline. Trimming took off 6 bases at V and 4 bases at J, with 18 bases between the two ends. CDR3 size: 16 residues.

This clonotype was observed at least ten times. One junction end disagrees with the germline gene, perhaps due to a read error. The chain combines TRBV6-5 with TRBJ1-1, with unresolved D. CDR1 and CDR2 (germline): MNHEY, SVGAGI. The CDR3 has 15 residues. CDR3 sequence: CASSYSWTLNTEACF. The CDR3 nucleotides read TGTGCCAGCAGTTACTCGTGGACCTTGAACACTGAAGCTTGCTTT.

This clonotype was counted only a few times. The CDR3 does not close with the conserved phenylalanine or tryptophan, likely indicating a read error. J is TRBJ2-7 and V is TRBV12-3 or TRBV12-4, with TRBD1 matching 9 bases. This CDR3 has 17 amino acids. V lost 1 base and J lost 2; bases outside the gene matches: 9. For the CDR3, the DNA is TGTGCCAGCAGTTTAGGGTCCGGGACAGGGAAGGCCTACGAGCAGTACCTC. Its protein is CASSLGSGTGKAYEQYL.

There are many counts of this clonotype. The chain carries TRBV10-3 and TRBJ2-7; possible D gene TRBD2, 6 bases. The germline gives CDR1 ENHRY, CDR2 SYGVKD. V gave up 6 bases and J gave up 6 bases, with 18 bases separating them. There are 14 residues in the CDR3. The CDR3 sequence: CAIRDGGGLTEQYF. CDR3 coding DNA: TGTGCCATCAGGGATGGGGGAGGCCTCACCGAGCAGTACTTC.

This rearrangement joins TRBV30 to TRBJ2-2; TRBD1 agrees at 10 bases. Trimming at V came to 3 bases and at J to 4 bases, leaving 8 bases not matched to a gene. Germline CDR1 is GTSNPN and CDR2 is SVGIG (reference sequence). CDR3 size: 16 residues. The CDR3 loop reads CAWRDLGQGGTGELFF. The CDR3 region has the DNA TGTGCCTGGAGGGACCTAGGACAGGGGGGCACCGGGGAGCTGTTTTTT.

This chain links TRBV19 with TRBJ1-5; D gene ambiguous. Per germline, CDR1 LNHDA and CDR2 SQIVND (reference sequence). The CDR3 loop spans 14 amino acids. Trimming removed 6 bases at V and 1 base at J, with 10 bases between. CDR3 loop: CASRLTWSNQPQHF. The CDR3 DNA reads TGTGCCAGTAGATTGACATGGAGCAATCAGCCCCAGCATTTT.

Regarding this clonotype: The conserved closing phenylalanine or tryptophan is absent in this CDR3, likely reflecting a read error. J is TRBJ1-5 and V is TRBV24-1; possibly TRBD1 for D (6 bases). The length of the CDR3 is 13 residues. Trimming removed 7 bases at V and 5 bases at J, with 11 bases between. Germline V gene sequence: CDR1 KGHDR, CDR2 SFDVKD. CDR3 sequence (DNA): TGTGCCACCAGCGCACAGGGTCATCAGCCCCAGCATTAT. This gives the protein CATSAQGHQPQHY.

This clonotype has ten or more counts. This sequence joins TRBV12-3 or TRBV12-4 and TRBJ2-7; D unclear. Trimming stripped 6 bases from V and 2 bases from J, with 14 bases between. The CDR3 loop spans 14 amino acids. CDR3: CASSSGGLTYEQYF. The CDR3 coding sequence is TGTGCCAGCAGCTCAGGTGGTCTGACCTACGAGCAGTACTTC.

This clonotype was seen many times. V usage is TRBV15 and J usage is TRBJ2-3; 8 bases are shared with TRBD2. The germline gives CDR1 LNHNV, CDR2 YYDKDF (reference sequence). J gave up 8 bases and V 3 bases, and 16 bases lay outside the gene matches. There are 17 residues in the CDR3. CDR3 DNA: TGTGCCACCAGCAGTAGGGGCGGGAGGTCCCCTGGTGGTACGCAGTATTTT. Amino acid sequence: CATSSRGGRSPGGTQYF. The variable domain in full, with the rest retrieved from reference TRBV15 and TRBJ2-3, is DAMVIQNPRYQVTQFGKPVTLSCSQTLNHNVMYWYQQKSSQAPKLLFHYYDKDFNNEADTPDNFQSRRPNTSFCFLDIRSPGLGDTAMYLCATSSRGGRSPGGTQYFGPGTRLTVL.

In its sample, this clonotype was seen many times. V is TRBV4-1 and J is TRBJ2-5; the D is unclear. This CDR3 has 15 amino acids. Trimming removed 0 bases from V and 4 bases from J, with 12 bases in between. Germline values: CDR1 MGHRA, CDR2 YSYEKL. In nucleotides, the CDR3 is TGCGCCAGCAGCCAAGAGGGGTCCTCCCCAGAGACCCAGTACTTC. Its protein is CASSQEGSSPETQYF.

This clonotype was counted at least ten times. The CDR3 region is CASSSRISGLLSYEQYF. The CDR3 nucleotides are TGTGCCAGCAGCTCAAGGATATCAGGACTCCTCTCCTACGAGCAGTACTTC. The V gene is TRBV7-6, the J gene TRBJ2-7; D perhaps matches TRBD2 (5 bases). This CDR3 has 17 amino acids. Germline V gives CDR1 SGHVS, CDR2 FNYEAQ. V shed 4 bases and J shed 0 bases, with 19 bases lying between them.

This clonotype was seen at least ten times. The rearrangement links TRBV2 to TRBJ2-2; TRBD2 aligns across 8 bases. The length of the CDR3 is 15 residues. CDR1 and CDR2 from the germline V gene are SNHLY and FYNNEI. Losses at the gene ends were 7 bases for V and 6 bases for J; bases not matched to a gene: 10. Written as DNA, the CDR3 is TGTGCCAGCATCGGACTAGCAGGAGGCCCCGGGGAGCTGTTTTTT. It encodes CASIGLAGGPGELFF.

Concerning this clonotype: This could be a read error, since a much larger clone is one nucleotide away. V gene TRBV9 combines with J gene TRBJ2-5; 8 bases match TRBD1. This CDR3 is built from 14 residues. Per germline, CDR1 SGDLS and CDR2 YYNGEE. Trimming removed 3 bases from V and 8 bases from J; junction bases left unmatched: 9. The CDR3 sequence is CASSGHDRGDTQYF. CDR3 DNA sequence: TGTGCCAGCAGCGGCCATGACAGGGGAGATACCCAGTACTTC.

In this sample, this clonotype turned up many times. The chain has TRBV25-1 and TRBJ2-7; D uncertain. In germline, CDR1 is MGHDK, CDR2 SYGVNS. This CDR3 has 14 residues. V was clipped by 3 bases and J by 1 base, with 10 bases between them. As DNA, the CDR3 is TGTGCCAGCAGTGACTCAAGGAATTCCTACGAGCAGTACTTC. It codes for CASSDSRNSYEQYF.